A single T cell receptor (beta chain) is shown here with its context. The data were taken from a study of blood T cell repertoires in COVID-19. This table comes from immunoSEQ multiplex PCR, and its TCRdb copy is limited to in-frame clones, with some not included. The sample records approximately 90,000 clones, approximately 90% being singletons. Germline values: CDR1 ENHRY, CDR2 SYGVKD. V lost 5 bases to trimming and J lost 7 bases, with 15 bases between them. The CDR3 extends over 13 amino acids. The TCR comes from a man aged 45-60 years with acute or convalescent COVID-19. The chain uses TRBV10-3 and TRBJ2-7, with D perhaps matching TRBD1 (5 bases). Sequencing was done on a sample of peripheral blood. DNA for the CDR3: TGTGCCATCAGTTCGGACATCCAAGCGGAGCAGTACTTC. Translated: CAISSDIQAEQYF.